The entry that follows covers one TCR beta chain sequence. The data are from a study of blood T cell repertoires in COVID-19. Study background: Spain, Italy and the United States supplied samples that represented acute and convalescent COVID-19.

Germline V gives CDR1 SGHTA, CDR2 FQGTGA. The CDR3 loop spans 15 amino acids. Deletions cut 5 bases from V and 4 bases from J, with 15 bases between. Authors' processing steps: Using reference gene primer amplification, nucleated cell counts were estimated. Assay used: immunoSEQ multiplex PCR; TCRdb lists only in-frame clones, some missing. That table supplies the V and J calls and clone size; D and trimming were determined from the DNA. The sample lists under 400,000 clones, about 91% seen once, with around 1.6% in the top ten. Patients at the Seattle site were enrolled during active infection and followed longitudinally.

Sequencing input: peripheral blood. This chain links TRBV7-3 with TRBJ1-3; D is possibly TRBD1 (6 bases). The clonotype was recovered from a woman in her twenties or thirties with COVID-19, enrolled during active disease. CDR3 sequence reads: CASSQNTGIGNTIYF. CDR3 DNA sequence: TGTGCCAGCAGCCAGAATACAGGGATCGGAAACACCATATATTTT. The variable domain in full, with the rest retrieved from reference TRBV7-3 and TRBJ1-3, is GAGVSQTPSNKVTEKGKYVELRCDPISGHTALYWYRQSLGQGPEFLIYFQGTGAADDSGLPNDRFFAVRPEGSVSTLKIQRTERGDSAVYLCASSQNTGIGNTIYFGEGSWLTVV.